This TCR beta chain was found in a study of T cells expressing NK-cell markers. TCRdb derives one entry per CDR3 protein from the 5' RACE reads, leaving out DNA. The sample's table shows 150,000 or so distinct CDR3 sequences. The V gene's germline CDR1 is SGHAT and CDR2 FQNNGV. The CDR3 totals 15 residues. The specimen was blood T cells: a sorted CD56 or NKG2C T cell subset, CD4+ or CD8+ T cells, or bulk PBMC T cells (not recorded which). The clonotype originates from a woman between 50 and 59 years old in good health. The V and J genes are TRBV11-2 and TRBJ1-1. The CDR3: CASSLGGDLNTEAFF.